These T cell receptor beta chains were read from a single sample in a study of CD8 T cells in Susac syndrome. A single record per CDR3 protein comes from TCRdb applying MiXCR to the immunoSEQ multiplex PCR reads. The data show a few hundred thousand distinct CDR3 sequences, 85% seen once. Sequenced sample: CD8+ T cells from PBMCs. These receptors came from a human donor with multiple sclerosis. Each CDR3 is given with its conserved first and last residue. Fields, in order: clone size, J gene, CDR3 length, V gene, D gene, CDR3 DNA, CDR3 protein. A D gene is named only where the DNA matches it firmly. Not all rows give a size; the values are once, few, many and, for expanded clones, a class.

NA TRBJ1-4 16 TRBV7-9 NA TGTGCCAGCAGTTCAGGGGTCCGTCCCGTGATTGAAAAACTGTTTTTT CASSSGVRPVIEKLFF
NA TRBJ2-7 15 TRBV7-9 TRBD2 TGTGCCAGCAGCGAGACTAGCGGGAGTATCTACGAGCAGTACTTC CASSETSGSIYEQYF
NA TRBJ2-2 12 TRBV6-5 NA TGTGCTACGCAGGAAAACACCGGGGAGCTGTTTTTT CATQENTGELFF
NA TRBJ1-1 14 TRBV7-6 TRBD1 TGTGCCAGCAGCCAGGGACAGCCGAACACTGAAGCTTTCTTT CASSQGQPNTEAFF
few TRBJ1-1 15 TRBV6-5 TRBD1 TGTGCCAGCAGTCTACAGGGGACAGGGAGCACTGAAGCTTTCTTT CASSLQGTGSTEAFF
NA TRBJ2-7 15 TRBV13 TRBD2 TGTGCCAGCAGCCTTAGCGGGGTCCTTTCCTACGAGCAGTACTTC CASSLSGVLSYEQYF
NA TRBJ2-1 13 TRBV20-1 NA TGCAGTGCTAAGTGGAGCTCCTACAATGAGCAGTTCTTC CSAKWSSYNEQFF
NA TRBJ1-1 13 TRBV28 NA TGTGCCAGCAGTTTTGGGGGTTACACTGAAGCTTTCTTT CASSFGGYTEAFF
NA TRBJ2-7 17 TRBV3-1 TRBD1 TGTGCCAGCAGCCAACCCGGGACAGGGTTATACTCCTACGAGCAGTACTTC CASSQPGTGLYSYEQYF
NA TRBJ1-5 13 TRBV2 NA TGTGCCAGCAGGGGACGAGTCAATCAGCCCCAGCATTTT CASRGRVNQPQHF
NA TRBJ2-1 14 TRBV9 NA TGTGCCAGCAGCGTAGATGGGACAACGGATGAGCAGTTCTTC CASSVDGTTDEQFF
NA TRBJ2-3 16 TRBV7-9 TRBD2 TGTGCCAGCAGCCCCCAAGGAGCGGGAGGGCCGGGTACGCAGTATTTT CASSPQGAGGPGTQYF
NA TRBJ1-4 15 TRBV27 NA TGTGCCAGCAGTCCGGGGCCGATTGCCTATGAAAAACTGTTTTTT CASSPGPIAYEKLFF
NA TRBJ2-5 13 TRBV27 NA TGTGCCAGCAGTTTATCAGATCAAGAGACCCAGTACTTC CASSLSDQETQYF
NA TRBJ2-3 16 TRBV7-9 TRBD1 TGTGCCAGCAGCTATCCGGGACAGGGGGTAACAGATACGCAGTATTTT CASSYPGQGVTDTQYF
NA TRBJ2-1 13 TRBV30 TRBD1 TGTGCCTGGTTGGGACAGGGTAATAATGAGCAGTTCTTC CAWLGQGNNEQFF
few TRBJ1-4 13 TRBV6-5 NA TGTGCCAGCAGTACATGGGACATTGAAAAACTGTTTTTT CASSTWDIEKLFF
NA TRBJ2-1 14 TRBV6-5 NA TGTGCCAGCAGTTACCAAAGATCGGACAATGAGCAGTTCTTC CASSYQRSDNEQFF
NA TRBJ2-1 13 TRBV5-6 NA TGTGCCAGCAGCTCCGGGACTCCGGATGAGCAGTTCTTC CASSSGTPDEQFF
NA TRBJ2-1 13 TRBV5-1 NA TGCGCCAGCAGCTTGCCTAGGAGGGATGAGCAGTTCTTC CASSLPRRDEQFF
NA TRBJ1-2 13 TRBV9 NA TGTGCCAGCAGCTACGGCCAGGACTATGGCTACACCTTC CASSYGQDYGYTF
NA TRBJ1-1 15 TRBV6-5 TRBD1 TGTGCCAGCAGTCACCAGACAGGGATGAACACTGAAGCTTTCTTT CASSHQTGMNTEAFF
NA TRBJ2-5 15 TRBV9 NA TGTGCCAGCAGCACGGGGTCCTCCTTGCAAGAGACCCAGTACTTC CASSTGSSLQETQYF
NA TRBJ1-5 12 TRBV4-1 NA TGCGCCAGCAGCCACGTGAATCAGCCCCAGCATTTT CASSHVNQPQHF
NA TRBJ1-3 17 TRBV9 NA TGTGCCAGCAGCGTAGCTGTGGGGACACGGTCTGGAAACACCATATATTTT CASSVAVGTRSGNTIYF
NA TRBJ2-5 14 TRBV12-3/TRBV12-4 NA TGTGCCAGCAGTTTATTAGGGGATGGAGAGACCCAGTACTTC CASSLLGDGETQYF
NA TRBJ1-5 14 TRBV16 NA TGTGCCAGCAGCCAACCGGGGGGGAATCAGCCCCAGCATTTT CASSQPGGNQPQHF
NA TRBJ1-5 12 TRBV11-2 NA TGTGCCAGCAAAAAGGAGAATCAGCCCCAGCATTTT CASKKENQPQHF
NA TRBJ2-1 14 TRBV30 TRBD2 TGTGCCTGGAATAGCGGGAGTTCCTACAATGAGCAGTTCTTC CAWNSGSSYNEQFF
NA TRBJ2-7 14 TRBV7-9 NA TGTGCCAGCAGCTTACCAACGGTCACCTACGAGCAGTACTTC CASSLPTVTYEQYF
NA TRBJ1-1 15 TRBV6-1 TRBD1 TGTGCCAGCAGTGACAGGGGGCAGGGGGACACTGAAGCTTTCTTT CASSDRGQGDTEAFF
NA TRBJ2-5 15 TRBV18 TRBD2 TGTGCCAGCTCTCCCGGGACTAGTCCCCAAGAGACCCAGTACTTC CASSPGTSPQETQYF
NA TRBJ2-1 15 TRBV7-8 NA TGTGCCAGCAGCTTATTGTCTAGCGCGTACAATGAGCAGTTCTTC CASSLLSSAYNEQFF
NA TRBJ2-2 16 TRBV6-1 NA TGTGCCAGCACGCCCCGGGGAGTGGTGAACACCGGGGAGCTGTTTTTT CASTPRGVVNTGELFF
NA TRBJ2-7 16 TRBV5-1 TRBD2 TGCGCCAGCAGCCCTCGGTCGGGAGGGTTCTCCTACGAGCAGTACTTC CASSPRSGGFSYEQYF
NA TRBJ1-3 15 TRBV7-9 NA TGTGCCAGCAGCTTAGGTGGGACGGCTGGAAACACCATATATTTT CASSLGGTAGNTIYF
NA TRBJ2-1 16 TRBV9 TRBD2 TGTGCCAGCAGCTCCCTAGCGGGAGGTATCTACAATGAGCAGTTCTTC CASSSLAGGIYNEQFF